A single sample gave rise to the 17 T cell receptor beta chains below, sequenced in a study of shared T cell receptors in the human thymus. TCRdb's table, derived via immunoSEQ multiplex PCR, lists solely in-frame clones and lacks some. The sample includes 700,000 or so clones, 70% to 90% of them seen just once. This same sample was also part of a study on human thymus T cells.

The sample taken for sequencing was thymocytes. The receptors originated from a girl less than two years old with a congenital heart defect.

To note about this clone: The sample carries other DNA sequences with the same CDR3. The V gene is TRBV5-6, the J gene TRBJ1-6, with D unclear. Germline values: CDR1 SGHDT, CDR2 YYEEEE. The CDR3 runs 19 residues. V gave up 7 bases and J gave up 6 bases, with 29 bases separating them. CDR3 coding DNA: TGTGCCAGCGCAAACGATCCTGGAGGTTCCCCAGTCGGTAATTCACCCCTCCACTTT. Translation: CASANDPGGSPVGNSPLHF.

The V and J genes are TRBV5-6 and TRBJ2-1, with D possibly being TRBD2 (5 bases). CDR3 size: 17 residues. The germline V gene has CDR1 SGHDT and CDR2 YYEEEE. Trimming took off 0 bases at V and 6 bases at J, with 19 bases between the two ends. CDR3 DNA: TGTGCCAGCAGCTTGGGATTCTCCACGCGAGGGTCCAATGAGCAGTTCTTC. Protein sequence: CASSLGFSTRGSNEQFF.

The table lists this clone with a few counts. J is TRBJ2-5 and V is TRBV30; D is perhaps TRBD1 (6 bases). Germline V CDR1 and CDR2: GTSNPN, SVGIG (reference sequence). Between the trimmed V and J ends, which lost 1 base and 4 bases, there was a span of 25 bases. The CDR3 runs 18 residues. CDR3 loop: CAWSGQEFNLKSVETQYF. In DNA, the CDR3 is TGTGCCTGGAGTGGACAGGAGTTCAATCTGAAGTCGGTAGAGACCCAGTACTTC.

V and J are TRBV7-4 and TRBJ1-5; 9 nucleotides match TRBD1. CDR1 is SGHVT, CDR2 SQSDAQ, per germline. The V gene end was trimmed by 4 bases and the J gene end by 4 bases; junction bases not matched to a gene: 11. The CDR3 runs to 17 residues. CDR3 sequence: CASSSTPGQGVNQPQHF. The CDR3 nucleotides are TGTGCCAGCAGCTCAACACCGGGACAGGGTGTGAATCAGCCCCAGCATTTT.

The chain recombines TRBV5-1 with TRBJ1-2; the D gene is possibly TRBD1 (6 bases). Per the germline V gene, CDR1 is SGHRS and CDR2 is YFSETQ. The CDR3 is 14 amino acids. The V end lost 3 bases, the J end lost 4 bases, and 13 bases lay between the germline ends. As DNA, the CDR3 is TGCGCCAGCAGCTCCCCCGGGGGGCTCTATGGCTACACCTTC. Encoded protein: CASSSPGGLYGYTF.

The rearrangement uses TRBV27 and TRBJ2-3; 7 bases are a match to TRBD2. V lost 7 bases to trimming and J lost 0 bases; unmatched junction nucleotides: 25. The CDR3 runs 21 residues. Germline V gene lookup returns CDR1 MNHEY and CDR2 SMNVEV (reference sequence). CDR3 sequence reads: CASKRQRRGGGAGPSTDTQYF. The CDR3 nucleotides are TGTGCCAGCAAACGTCAGAGACGAGGCGGGGGTGCGGGACCTAGCACAGATACGCAGTATTTT.

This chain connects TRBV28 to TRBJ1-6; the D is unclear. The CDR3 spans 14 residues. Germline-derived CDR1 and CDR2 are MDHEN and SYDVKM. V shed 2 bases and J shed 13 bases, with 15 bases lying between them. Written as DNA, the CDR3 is TGTGCCAGCAGTTTACGGCCCCAGCGTGCGCCCCTCCACTTT. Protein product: CASSLRPQRAPLHF.

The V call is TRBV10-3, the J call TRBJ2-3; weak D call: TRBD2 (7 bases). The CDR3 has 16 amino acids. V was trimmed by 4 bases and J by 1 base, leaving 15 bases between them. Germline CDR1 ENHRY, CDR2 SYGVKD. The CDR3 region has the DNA TGTGCCATCAGTGGGGTAGGCGGGGGCCGCACAGATACGCAGTATTTT. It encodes CAISGVGGGRTDTQYF.

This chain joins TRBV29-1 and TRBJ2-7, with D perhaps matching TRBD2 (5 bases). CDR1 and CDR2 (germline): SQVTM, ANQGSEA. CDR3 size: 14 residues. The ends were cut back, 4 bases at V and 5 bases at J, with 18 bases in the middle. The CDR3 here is CSVVLGGGGDEQYF. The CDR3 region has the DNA TGCAGCGTTGTGTTAGGAGGAGGTGGCGACGAGCAGTACTTC.

As DNA, the CDR3 is TGTGCCAGCAGCCAAGGCCCTGGGCAGGGGGTTCGATCCTATAATTCACCCCTCCACTTT. This codes for CASSQGPGQGVRSYNSPLHF. The rearrangement joins TRBV14 to TRBJ1-6; 7 nucleotides align to TRBD1. This CDR3 region has 20 residues. J gave up 1 base and V 1 base, and 13 bases lay outside the gene matches. The germline CDR1 and CDR2 sequences are SGHDN and FVKESK.

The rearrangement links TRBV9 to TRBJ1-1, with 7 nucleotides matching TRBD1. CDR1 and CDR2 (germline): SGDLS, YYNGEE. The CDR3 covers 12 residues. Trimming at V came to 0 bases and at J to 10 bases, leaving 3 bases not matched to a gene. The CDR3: CASSVEQGRAFF. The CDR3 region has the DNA TGTGCCAGCAGCGTAGAACAGGGGAGAGCTTTCTTT. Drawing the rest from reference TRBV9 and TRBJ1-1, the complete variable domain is DSGVTQTPKHLITATGQRVTLRCSPRSGDLSVYWYQQSLDQGLQFLIQYYNGEERAKGNILERFSAQQFPDLHSELNLSSLELGDSALYFCASSVEQGRAFFGQGTRLTVV.

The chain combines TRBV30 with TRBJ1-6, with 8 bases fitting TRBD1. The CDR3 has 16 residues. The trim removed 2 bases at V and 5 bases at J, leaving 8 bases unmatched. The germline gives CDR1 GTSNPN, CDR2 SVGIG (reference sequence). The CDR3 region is CAWSYYRGKDNSPLHF. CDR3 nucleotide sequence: TGTGCCTGGAGTTACTACAGGGGGAAAGATAATTCACCCCTCCACTTT. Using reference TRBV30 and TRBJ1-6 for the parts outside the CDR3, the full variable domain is SQTIHQWPATLVQPVGSPLSLECTVEGTSNPNLYWYRQAAGRGLQLLFYSVGIGQISSEVPQNLSASRPQDRQFILSSKKLLLSDSGFYLCAWSYYRGKDNSPLHFGNGTRLTVT.

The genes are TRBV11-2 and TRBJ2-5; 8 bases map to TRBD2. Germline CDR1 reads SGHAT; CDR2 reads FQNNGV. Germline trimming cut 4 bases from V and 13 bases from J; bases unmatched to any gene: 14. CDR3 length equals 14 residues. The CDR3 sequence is CASSSARGLATTYF. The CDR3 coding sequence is TGTGCCAGCAGCTCTGCTAGAGGACTAGCCACAACGTACTTC. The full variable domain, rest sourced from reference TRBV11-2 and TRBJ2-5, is EAGVAQSPRYKIIEKRQSVAFWCNPISGHATLYWYQQILGQGPKLLIQFQNNGVVDDSQLPKDRFSAERLKGVDSTLKIQPAKLEDSAVYLCASSSARGLATTYFGPGTRLLVL.

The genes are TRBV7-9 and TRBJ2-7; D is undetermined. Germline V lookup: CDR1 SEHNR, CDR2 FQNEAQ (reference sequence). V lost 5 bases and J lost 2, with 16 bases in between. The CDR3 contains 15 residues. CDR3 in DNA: TGTGCCAGCAGCCCTAGTGTCCGGGTGGCCTACGAGCAGTACTTC. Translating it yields CASSPSVRVAYEQYF.

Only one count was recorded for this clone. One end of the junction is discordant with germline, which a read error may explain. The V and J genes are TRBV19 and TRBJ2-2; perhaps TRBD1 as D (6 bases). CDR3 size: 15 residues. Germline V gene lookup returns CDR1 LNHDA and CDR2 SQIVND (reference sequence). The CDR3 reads CAGSEQGGSTGELFF. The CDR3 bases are TGTGCCGGTAGTGAACAGGGTGGGTCCACCGGGGAGCTGTTTTTT. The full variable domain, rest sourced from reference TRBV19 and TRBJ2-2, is DGGITQSPKYLFRKEGQNVTLSCEQNLNHDAMYWYRQDPGQGLRLIYYSQIVNDFQKGDIAEGYSVSREKKESFPLTVTSAQKNPTAFYLCAGSEQGGSTGELFFGEGSRLTVL.

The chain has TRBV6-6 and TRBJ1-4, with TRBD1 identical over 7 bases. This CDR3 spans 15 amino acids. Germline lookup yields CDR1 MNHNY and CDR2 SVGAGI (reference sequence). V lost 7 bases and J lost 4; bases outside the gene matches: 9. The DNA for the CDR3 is TGTGCCAGCACCCCCATACAGGGGCATAATGAAAAACTGTTTTTT. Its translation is CASTPIQGHNEKLFF.

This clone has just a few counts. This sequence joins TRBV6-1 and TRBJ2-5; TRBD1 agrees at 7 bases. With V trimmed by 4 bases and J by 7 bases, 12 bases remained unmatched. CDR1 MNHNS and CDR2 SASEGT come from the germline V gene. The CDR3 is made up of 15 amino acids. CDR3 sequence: CASSVRQGPEGTQYF. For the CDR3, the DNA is TGTGCCAGCAGTGTTCGACAGGGACCGGAAGGGACCCAGTACTTC.